One and the same sample provided the 16 T cell receptor beta chains below, sequenced in a study of CD8+CD57+ T cells in acquired aplastic anemia. Investigators profiled TCR beta VDJ and CDR3 from genomic DNA template. TCRdb re-called the reads with MiXCR, one entry per CDR3 protein. The sample records 50,000 to 65,000 distinct CDR3 sequences, just over 55% being singletons. An expansion of CD8+CD57+ cells by flow cytometry had been shown in patients chosen for sequencing. The sequenced sample consisted of sorted CD4+, CD8+, or CD8+CD57+ T cells (not recorded which) from PBMCs. These receptors originate from a human donor with aplastic anemia.

This clonotype was recorded many times. The gene calls are TRBV18 and TRBJ2-1, with a possible D match to TRBD1 (6 bases). The CDR3 contains 15 residues. Germline-derived CDR1 and CDR2 are KGHSH and LQKENI. Trimming took off 0 bases at V and 4 bases at J, with 10 bases between the two ends. Written as DNA, the CDR3 is TGTGCCAGCTCACCACCGTGGACAGATTACAATGAGCAGTTCTTC. It specifies CASSPPWTDYNEQFF.

The chain recombines TRBV2 with TRBJ1-1; 7 bases match TRBD1. The germline CDR1 and CDR2 sequences are SNHLY and FYNNEI. Trimming at V came to 6 bases and at J to 6 bases, leaving 13 bases not matched to a gene. The CDR3 is made up of 15 amino acids. CDR3 DNA: TGTGCCAGCAGCTATACTACCGGGACAGCATCTGAAGCTTTCTTT. It translates to CASSYTTGTASEAFF. The complete variable domain, with remaining parts taken from reference TRBV2 and TRBJ1-1, reads EPEVTQTPSHQVTQMGQEVILRCVPISNHLYFYWYRQILGQKVEFLVSFYNNEISEKSEIFDDQFSVERPDGSNFTLKIRSTKLEDSAMYFCASSYTTGTASEAFFGQGTRLTVV.

This clonotype was counted between two and nine times. The chain has TRBV20-1 and TRBJ2-3; D gene unclear. Germline V gene lookup returns CDR1 DFQATT and CDR2 SNEGSKA (reference sequence). The CDR3 runs 18 residues. Trimming took off 0 bases at V and 1 base at J, with 20 bases between the two ends. The CDR3: CSARDLRQTALGTDTQYF. For the CDR3, the DNA is TGCAGTGCTAGAGATTTGCGACAAACGGCGCTGGGCACAGATACGCAGTATTTT.

The chain combines TRBV10-2 with TRBJ2-7, with no clear D. Germline assignment: CDR1 WSHSY and CDR2 SAAADI. This CDR3 has 14 residues. Trimming removed 0 bases from V and 6 bases from J, with 12 bases in between. The CDR3 region is CASSESNGLGEQYF. The CDR3 DNA reads TGCGCCAGCAGTGAGTCGAACGGGCTGGGCGAGCAGTACTTC.

At least ten counts were recorded for this clonotype. The chain employs TRBV5-4 and TRBJ2-6; the D gene is possibly TRBD2 (6 bases). The germline CDR1 and CDR2 sequences are SGHNT and YYREEE (reference sequence). Trimming took off 0 bases at V and 2 bases at J, with 21 bases between the two ends. The CDR3 length is 20 residues. In DNA form, the CDR3 reads TGTGCCAGCAGCTTGGAATGGGGGACTCTACCTGGTCCTGGGGCCAACGTCCTGACTTTC. Its protein is CASSLEWGTLPGPGANVLTF.

This clonotype has at least ten counts. J is TRBJ1-2 and V is TRBV6-5; TRBD1 matches at 7 bases. CDR3 length equals 15 residues. Germline V CDR1 and CDR2: MNHEY, SVGAGI. V trimming: 0 bases; J trimming: 4 bases; junction bases outside the gene matches: 5. The CDR3 region has the DNA TGTGCCAGCAGTTACTCTATACAGGGGAGCTATGGCTACACCTTC. This sequence encodes CASSYSIQGSYGYTF.

This clonotype is labeled medium-sized. The genes are TRBV19 and TRBJ1-1; D remains ambiguous. Germline V lookup: CDR1 LNHDA, CDR2 SQIVND (reference sequence). The CDR3 consists of 12 residues. V was shortened by 3 bases and J by 6 bases, with 8 bases between the two germline ends. The CDR3 sequence is CASSIGAAEAFF. In DNA, the CDR3 is TGTGCCAGTAGTATCGGCGCCGCTGAAGCTTTCTTT.

This clonotype appeared a few times. V is TRBV10-1 and J is TRBJ2-1; D not resolved. The CDR3 extends over 12 amino acids. V lost 3 bases, J lost 9 bases, and 9 bases lay in between. The germline V gene has CDR1 WNHNN and CDR2 SYGVQD (reference sequence). CDR3 region: CASSEGRGEQFF. In nucleotides, the CDR3 is TGCGCCAGCAGTGAAGGACGAGGTGAGCAGTTCTTC.

A remark on this clonotype: The conserved final phenylalanine or tryptophan is absent from the CDR3, which likely points to a read error. This chain connects TRBV13 to TRBJ2-7; 7 bases agree with TRBD1. Per the germline V gene, CDR1 is PRHDT and CDR2 is FYEKMQ (reference sequence). The CDR3 has 14 amino acids. The V gene end was trimmed by 0 bases and the J gene end by 5 bases; junction bases not matched to a gene: 4. The CDR3 coding sequence is TGTGCCAGCAGCTTAGGCGAAGGGGGCCACGAGCAGTACCTC. Translation gives CASSLGEGGHEQYL.

The chain joins TRBV10-3 to TRBJ2-3, with 9 bases fitting TRBD2. The CDR3 covers 15 residues. The germline V gene has CDR1 ENHRY and CDR2 SYGVKD. J gave up 2 bases and V 5 bases, and 5 bases lay outside the gene matches. DNA of the CDR3: TGTGCCATCAGTAGAGCGGGGGGCATCACAGATACGCAGTATTTT. Translated, it gives CAISRAGGITDTQYF.

The J gene is TRBJ1-1, the V gene TRBV5-4; D uncertain. Germline V gene sequence: CDR1 SGHNT, CDR2 YYREEE (reference sequence). The CDR3 is 13 residues long. With 6 bases removed from V and 5 bases from J, the gap between germline ends came to 14 bases. As DNA, the CDR3 is TGTGCCAGCAACCTCGGACTGGGGACTGAAGCTTTCTTT. Its protein is CASNLGLGTEAFF.

The chain couples TRBV7-3 to TRBJ1-1; D is ambiguous. The CDR3 is 16 residues long. CDR1 SGHTA and CDR2 FQGTGA come from the germline V gene. Trimming cost V 4 bases and J 1 base, with 16 bases left between them. CDR3 residues: CASSSDVSTANTEAFF. CDR3 nucleotide sequence: TGTGCCAGCAGCTCCGACGTGAGTACAGCGAACACTGAAGCTTTCTTT.

This chain joins TRBV7-2 and TRBJ2-3; TRBD2 is a possible D gene (5 bases). CDR3 length equals 13 residues. V lost 6 bases, J lost 3 bases, and 10 bases lay in between. Per the germline V gene, CDR1 is SGHTA and CDR2 is FQGNSA. The CDR3: CASSSPGTDTQYF. The CDR3 coding sequence is TGTGCCAGCAGTTCTCCGGGAACAGATACGCAGTATTTT.

The genes are TRBV19 and TRBJ1-5, with 8 bases that match TRBD1. The CDR3 extends over 13 amino acids. Germline V CDR1 and CDR2: LNHDA, SQIVND (reference sequence). The J segment lost 2 bases and the V segment lost 7 bases, leaving 1 base of the junction unmatched. This CDR3 is CASTGQGNQPQHF. In nucleotides, the CDR3 is TGTGCCAGTACGGGACAGGGCAATCAGCCCCAGCATTTT. Full variable domain (rest looked up from reference TRBV19 and TRBJ1-5): DGGITQSPKYLFRKEGQNVTLSCEQNLNHDAMYWYRQDPGQGLRLIYYSQIVNDFQKGDIAEGYSVSREKKESFPLTVTSAQKNPTAFYLCASTGQGNQPQHFGDGTRLSIL.

This chain links TRBV7-2 with TRBJ2-7; possibly TRBD2 for D (5 bases). Trimming stripped 1 base from V and 3 bases from J, with 13 bases between. The CDR3 contains 15 residues. Germline V CDR1 and CDR2: SGHTA, FQGNSA. The CDR3 protein is CASSLVPGKGYEQYV. The CDR3 DNA is TGTGCCAGCAGCTTAGTCCCGGGGAAGGGCTACGAGCAGTACGTC.

This clonotype was counted many times. The rearrangement uses TRBV13 and TRBJ1-4; D is perhaps TRBD1 (6 bases). V shed 5 bases and J shed 0 bases, with 10 bases lying between them. The V gene's germline CDR1 is PRHDT and CDR2 FYEKMQ (reference sequence). This CDR3 contains 15 residues. CDR3 sequence reads: CASSLRTATNEKLFF. The CDR3 DNA reads as TGTGCCAGCAGCCTCAGGACAGCAACTAATGAAAAACTGTTTTTT. The full variable domain, in which reference TRBV13 and TRBJ1-4 provide the parts outside the CDR3, is AAGVIQSPRHLIKEKRETATLKCYPIPRHDTVYWYQQGPGQDPQFLISFYEKMQSDKGSIPDRFSAQQFSDYHSELNMSSLELGDSALYFCASSLRTATNEKLFFGSGTQLSVL.